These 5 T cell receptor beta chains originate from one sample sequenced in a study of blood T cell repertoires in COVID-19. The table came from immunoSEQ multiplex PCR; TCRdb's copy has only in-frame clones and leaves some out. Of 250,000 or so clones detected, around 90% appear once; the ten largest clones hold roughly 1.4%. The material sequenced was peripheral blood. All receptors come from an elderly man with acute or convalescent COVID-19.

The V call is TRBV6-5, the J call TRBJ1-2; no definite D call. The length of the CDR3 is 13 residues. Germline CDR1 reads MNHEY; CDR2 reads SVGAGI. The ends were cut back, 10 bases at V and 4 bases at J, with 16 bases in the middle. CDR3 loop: CATRGEAGYGYTF. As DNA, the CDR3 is TGTGCCACCCGGGGTGAGGCGGGCTATGGCTACACCTTC.

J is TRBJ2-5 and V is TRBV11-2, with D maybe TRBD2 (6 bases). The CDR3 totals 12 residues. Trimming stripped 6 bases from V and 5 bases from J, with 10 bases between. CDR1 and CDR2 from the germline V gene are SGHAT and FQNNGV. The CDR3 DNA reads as TGTGCCAGCAGTCCGGGGGAGGAGACCCAGTACTTC. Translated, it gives CASSPGEETQYF. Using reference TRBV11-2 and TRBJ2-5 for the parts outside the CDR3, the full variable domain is EAGVAQSPRYKIIEKRQSVAFWCNPISGHATLYWYQQILGQGPKLLIQFQNNGVVDDSQLPKDRFSAERLKGVDSTLKIQPAKLEDSAVYLCASSPGEETQYFGPGTRLLVL.

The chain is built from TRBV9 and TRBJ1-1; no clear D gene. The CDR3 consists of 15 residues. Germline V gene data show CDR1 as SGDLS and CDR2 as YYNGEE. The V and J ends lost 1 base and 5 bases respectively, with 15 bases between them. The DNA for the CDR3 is TGTGCCAGCAGCGTAAGCGGGAGGGCGGAAACTGAAGCTTTCTTT. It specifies CASSVSGRAETEAFF.

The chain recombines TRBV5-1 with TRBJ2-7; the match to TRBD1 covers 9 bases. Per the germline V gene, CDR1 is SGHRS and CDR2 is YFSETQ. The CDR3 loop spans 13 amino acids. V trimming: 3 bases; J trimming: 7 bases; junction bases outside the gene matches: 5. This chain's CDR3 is CASSWDREGEQYF. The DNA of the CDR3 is TGCGCCAGCAGCTGGGACAGGGAGGGAGAGCAGTACTTC.

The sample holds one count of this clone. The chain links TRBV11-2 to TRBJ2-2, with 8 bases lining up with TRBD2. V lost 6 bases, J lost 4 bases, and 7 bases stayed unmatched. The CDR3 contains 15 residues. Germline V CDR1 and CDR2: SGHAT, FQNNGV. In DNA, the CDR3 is TGTGCCAGCAGGCTAAGCGGGAGTAGCACCGGGGAGCTGTTTTTT. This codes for CASRLSGSSTGELFF.